The T cell receptor beta chain under discussion was sequenced for a study of early T cells in non-severe SARS-CoV-2 infection. Study context: Unsorted whole blood bulk RNA was sequenced, with unpaired chains.

In germline, CDR1 is SNHLY, CDR2 FYNNEI. The CDR3 runs 14 residues. V was pared by 4 bases and J by 0 bases, with 7 bases between. One entry per CDR3 protein, called by TCRdb with MiXCR from the 5' RACE reads. This sample has roughly 110,000 distinct CDR3 sequences; roughly 10% occur once, and the top ten carry roughly 7.1%. In its sample, this clonotype was seen many times. The receptor's source is an adult who was a healthcare worker with PCR-confirmed SARS-CoV-2 infection or an uninfected control (not recorded which). V gene TRBV2 combines with J gene TRBJ1-3; D is unclear. The specimen sequenced was whole blood. The DNA of the CDR3 is TGTGCCAGCAGTGTGGAAGGCTCTGGAAACACCATATATTTT. This sequence encodes CASSVEGSGNTIYF.